Included here is one T cell receptor (beta chain) sequence, with context. The sample originates from a study of technical replicates of blood from a handful of donors. The method was immunoSEQ multiplex PCR; TCRdb's version includes in-frame clones alone and lacks a portion of them. The sample lists tens of thousands of clones; 65% to 90% were seen once. The CDR3 runs 17 residues. Germline CDR1 LNHNV, CDR2 YYDKDF (reference sequence). Trimming took 0 bases from V and 0 from J, leaving 12 bases between them. This TCR was recovered from a human donor in good health. Some clones in this sample may be carry-over from other donors' samples. The sample taken for sequencing was PBMCs. J is TRBJ1-3 and V is TRBV15; TRBD1 is a possible D gene (5 bases). The CDR3 spells CATSRDRGSSSGNTIYF. In DNA, the CDR3 is TGTGCCACCAGCAGAGATCGGGGGTCCAGCTCTGGAAACACCATATATTTT.